This TCR beta chain was identified in a study of blood T cell repertoires in COVID-19. Study details: There were acute and convalescent COVID-19 samples, and they came from the United States, Italy and Spain. Sources were T cells, B-cell-depleted T cells, or PBMCs; the material itself was cDNA or gDNA.

V trimming: 7 bases; J trimming: 3 bases; junction bases outside the gene matches: 2. Germline V gene sequence: CDR1 MNHEY, CDR2 SVGAGI. The CDR3 totals 14 residues. Original methodology: The assay estimated nucleated cells by amplifying reference gene primers. Data came from immunoSEQ multiplex PCR; TCRdb stores just in-frame clones and leaves some out. The V and J calls and clone size are taken from that table; D and trimming were inferred from the DNA. The sample lists a few hundred thousand clones, around 86% occurring once. The sequence was collected from a man between 40 and 49 years old who had recovered from COVID-19. This chain joins TRBV6-5 and TRBJ2-1, with 11 bases fitting TRBD2. The specimen sequenced was peripheral blood. This chain's CDR3 is CASTGTSGYNEQFF. CDR3 nucleotides: TGTGCCAGCACTGGGACTAGCGGCTACAATGAGCAGTTCTTC.